Listed below are T cell receptor beta chains from one sample, sequenced in a study of T-cell memory formation after mild COVID-19. TCRdb redid the calling of the 5' RACE reads with MiXCR, one entry per CDR3 protein. The table includes about 350,000 distinct CDR3 sequences, around 30% detected once. Sequencing was carried out using PBMCs or a T cell subset sorted from them (not recorded which). The receptors shown here come from an adult woman who had mild COVID-19 (a few samples of this study predate the infection). Cell type and time point are not known. The CDR3 runs from the conserved cysteine through the conserved F or W. A D gene is named only where the DNA matches it firmly. Some rows mark clone size as missing; the rest say once, few, many or name a class of expanded clone.

clone size,V gene,D gene,J gene,CDR3 protein,CDR3 DNA
few,TRBV28,.,TRBJ2-7,CASLTASGGPYEQYF,TGTGCCAGCCTTACTGCGTCGGGGGGCCCCTACGAGCAGTACTTC
many,TRBV12-3/TRBV12-4,.,TRBJ1-5,CASSLNSENQPQHF,TGTGCCAGCAGTTTGAACTCTGAGAATCAGCCCCAGCATTTT
.,TRBV20-1,.,TRBJ2-3,CSANRRGGTDTQYF,TGCAGTGCTAATCGTAGGGGGGGCACAGATACGCAGTATTTT
many,TRBV20-1,TRBD1,TRBJ2-7,CSAEDWTGSYEQYF,TGCAGTGCTGAAGACTGGACAGGGAGCTACGAGCAGTACTTC
few,TRBV9,.,TRBJ2-2,CASSPVGGELFF,TGTGCCAGCAGCCCCGTGGGCGGGGAGCTGTTTTTT
.,TRBV7-3,.,TRBJ2-1,CASSPHRSYNEQFF,TGTGCCAGCAGTCCCCACAGGTCCTACAATGAGCAGTTCTTC
few,TRBV6-6,.,TRBJ1-1,CASSYSSSTTW,TGTGCCAGCAGTTACTCGAGCTCCACGACATGG
.,TRBV12-3/TRBV12-4,.,TRBJ1-2,CASSLDGYYGYTF,TGTGCCAGCAGTTTAGACGGCTACTATGGCTACACCTTC
many,TRBV7-9,TRBD1,TRBJ1-2,CASSLPGQPYYTF,TGTGCCAGCAGCTTACCGGGACAGCCTTACTACACCTTC
.,TRBV2,TRBD2,TRBJ2-1,CASSEKIGLAGDYNEQFF,TGTGCCAGCAGTGAAAAAATAGGACTAGCGGGGGACTACAATGAGCAGTTCTTC
few,TRBV5-6,.,TRBJ2-1,CASSWRVEQFF,TGTGCCAGCAGCTGGCGGGTCGAGCAGTTCTTC
few,TRBV3-1,TRBD2,TRBJ2-3,CASRGTSGTSTDTQYF,TGTGCCAGCCGGGGAACTAGCGGGACTAGCACAGATACGCAGTATTTT
.,TRBV4-1,.,TRBJ2-7,CASSQDSTRPYEQYF,TGCGCCAGCAGCCAAGATTCGACCAGGCCCTACGAGCAGTACTTC
few,TRBV2,.,TRBJ2-2,CASSDGTYSNGELFF,TGTGCCAGCAGTGATGGGACATACTCCAACGGGGAGCTGTTTTTT
few,TRBV7-3,TRBD1,TRBJ2-3,CASSPTGVGTDTQYF,TGTGCCAGCAGCCCTACAGGGGTGGGCACAGATACGCAGTATTTT
once,TRBV2,TRBD2,TRBJ2-5,CASSWTSGEGTQYF,TGTGCCAGCAGCTGGACTAGCGGGGAGGGGACCCAGTACTTC
.,TRBV15,.,TRBJ2-5,CATSRLGNSQETQYF,TGTGCCACCAGCCGACTGGGGAACTCTCAAGAGACCCAGTACTTC
few,TRBV30,.,TRBJ2-7,CAWSDRGKRSYEQYF,TGTGCCTGGAGTGACCGGGGGAAGCGGTCCTACGAGCAGTACTTC
few,TRBV4-2,TRBD2,TRBJ2-3,CASSHRGHRTSGTDTQYF,TGTGCCAGCAGCCACCGGGGACATCGGACTAGCGGCACAGATACGCAGTATTTT
.,TRBV20-1,TRBD2,TRBJ2-5,CSARGVGGSRETQYF,TGCAGTGCTAGGGGTGTCGGGGGGTCCCGGGAGACCCAGTACTTC
.,TRBV4-1,TRBD2,TRBJ2-2,CASSHHAGGQEELFF,TGCGCCAGCAGCCACCACGCGGGAGGGCAGGAAGAGCTGTTTTTT
.,TRBV21-1,.,TRBJ1-2,CASSKVRRRGGYGYTF,TGTGCCAGCAGCAAAGTTCGGCGCAGGGGGGGCTATGGCTACACCTTC
.,TRBV11-3,TRBD1,TRBJ2-7,CASSPPGGSHEQYF,TGTGCCAGCAGCCCCCCAGGGGGTTCCCACGAGCAGTACTTC
few,TRBV30,TRBD2,TRBJ2-7,CAWSGTSGIHEQYF,TGTGCCTGGAGTGGGACTAGCGGGATCCACGAGCAGTACTTC
.,TRBV29-1,.,TRBJ2-7,CSVEIPDLPTGEGYEQYF,TGCAGCGTTGAAATCCCAGATCTACCTACGGGAGAAGGATACGAGCAGTACTTC
.,TRBV11-2,.,TRBJ1-5,CASSQNQPQHF,TGTGCCAGCAGCCAAAATCAGCCCCAGCATTTT
.,TRBV7-2,TRBD1,TRBJ1-2,CASSLGAPGQGAGGYTF,TGTGCCAGCAGCTTAGGGGCACCGGGACAGGGGGCCGGTGGCTACACCTTC
few,TRBV10-3,.,TRBJ2-5,CAISEENREEETQYF,TGTGCCATCAGTGAGGAAAACAGAGAGGAGGAGACCCAGTACTTC
.,TRBV6-1,.,TRBJ2-5,CASSTSVLGETQYF,TGTGCCAGCAGTACGAGCGTGTTGGGCGAGACCCAGTACTTC
.,TRBV23-1,.,TRBJ2-3,CAAAPAGRRADTQYF,TGCGCCGCGGCCCCGGCAGGGAGGAGGGCAGATACGCAGTATTTT
few,TRBV2,TRBD2,TRBJ2-3,CATPLGRRGGQGTDTQYF,TGTGCCACCCCCCTCGGAAGGCGGGGGGGCCAGGGCACAGATACGCAGTATTTT
.,TRBV10-3,.,TRBJ2-2,CAISESGVWSGELFF,TGTGCCATCAGTGAGTCGGGGGTCTGGTCCGGGGAGCTGTTTTTT
.,TRBV7-9,.,TRBJ1-5,CASSLRGEKHF,TGTGCCAGCAGCTTAAGGGGGGAGAAACATTTT
few,TRBV10-3,TRBD1,TRBJ2-7,CAIAGQERGEQYF,TGTGCCATCGCGGGACAGGAGAGAGGGGAGCAGTACTTC
few,TRBV10-3,TRBD2,TRBJ2-1,CAISDSSGVYNEQFF,TGTGCCATCAGCGACTCAAGCGGGGTTTACAATGAGCAGTTCTTC
few,TRBV5-1,.,TRBJ2-3,CASSPSSNTDTQYF,TGCGCCAGCAGCCCATCGTCAAACACAGATACGCAGTATTTT
.,TRBV7-9,TRBD2,TRBJ2-2,CASSHKRGLSDGELFF,TGTGCCAGCAGCCATAAGCGGGGATTATCGGACGGGGAGCTGTTTTTT
.,TRBV7-2,.,TRBJ1-6,CASSPWRGRNSPLHF,TGTGCCAGCAGTCCGTGGAGGGGCAGGAATTCACCCCTCCACTTT
.,TRBV20-1,.,TRBJ1-1,CSADARGTEAFF,TGCAGTGCTGACGCCAGGGGCACTGAAGCTTTCTTT
few,TRBV7-2,TRBD1,TRBJ1-1,CASSPRTGGTEAFF,TGTGCCAGCAGCCCACGGACAGGGGGAACTGAAGCTTTCTTT
few,TRBV21-1,.,TRBJ1-5,CAGIKNQPQHF,TGTGCCGGAATCAAGAATCAGCCCCAGCATTTT
.,TRBV7-6,TRBD1,TRBJ2-7,CASSTRQGYEQYF,TGTGCCAGCAGCACAAGACAGGGATACGAGCAGTACTTC
.,TRBV27,.,TRBJ2-6,CASSYSGANVLTF,TGTGCCAGCAGTTACTCTGGGGCCAACGTCCTGACTTTC
.,TRBV20-1,.,TRBJ1-4,CSARDPAVNEKLFF,TGCAGTGCTAGAGATCCGGCTGTTAATGAAAAACTGTTTTTT
.,TRBV27,TRBD1,TRBJ2-7,CASSSKTGSEYEQYF,TGTGCCAGCAGCTCTAAGACAGGGTCGGAGTACGAGCAGTACTTC
.,TRBV10-3,.,TRBJ2-5,CAISESSGKETQYF,TGTGCCATCAGTGAGTCGTCGGGTAAGGAGACCCAGTACTTC
.,TRBV5-1,.,TRBJ2-1,CASSPRLGSDEQFF,TGCGCCAGCAGCCCCCGCCTAGGCAGCGATGAGCAGTTCTTC
.,TRBV14,TRBD1,TRBJ1-3,CASSQRPNRTGGNTIYF,TGTGCCAGCAGCCAACGACCGAATAGGACAGGGGGGAACACCATATATTTT
.,TRBV6-2/TRBV6-3,.,TRBJ2-5,CASSLRTVSETQYF,TGTGCCAGCAGTTTACGGACAGTATCGGAGACCCAGTACTTC
few,TRBV12-3/TRBV12-4,TRBD1,TRBJ1-1,CASSLDTGVNTEAFF,TGTGCCAGCAGTCTAGACACAGGGGTGAACACTGAAGCTTTCTTT
.,TRBV6-2/TRBV6-3,.,TRBJ1-5,CASRIEPQHF,TGTGCCAGCAGGATTGAGCCCCAGCATTTT
few,TRBV5-1,.,TRBJ1-1,CASRGARVMNTEAFF,TGCGCCAGCAGGGGGGCTAGGGTCATGAACACTGAAGCTTTCTTT
few,TRBV15,.,TRBJ1-5,CATSTAGAGQKYQPQHF,TGTGCCACCAGCACGGCGGGGGCTGGACAGAAGTATCAGCCCCAGCATTTT
.,TRBV20-1,.,TRBJ1-6,CSARASNNNSPLHF,TGCAGTGCTAGGGCTTCGAACAATAATTCACCCCTCCACTTT